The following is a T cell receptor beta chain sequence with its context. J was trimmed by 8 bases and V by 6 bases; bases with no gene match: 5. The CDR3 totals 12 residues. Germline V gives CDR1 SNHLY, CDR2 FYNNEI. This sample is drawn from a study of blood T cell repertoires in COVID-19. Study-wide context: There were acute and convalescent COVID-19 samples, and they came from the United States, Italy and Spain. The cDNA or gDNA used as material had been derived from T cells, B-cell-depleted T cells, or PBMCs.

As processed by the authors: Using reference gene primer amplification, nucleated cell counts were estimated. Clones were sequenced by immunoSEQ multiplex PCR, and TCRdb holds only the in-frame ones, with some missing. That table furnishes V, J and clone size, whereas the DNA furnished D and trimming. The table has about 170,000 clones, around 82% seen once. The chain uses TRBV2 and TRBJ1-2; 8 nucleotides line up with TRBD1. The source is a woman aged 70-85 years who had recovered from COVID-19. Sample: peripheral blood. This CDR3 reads CASSGNRGGYTF. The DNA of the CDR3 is TGTGCCAGCAGCGGTAACAGGGGGGGCTACACCTTC. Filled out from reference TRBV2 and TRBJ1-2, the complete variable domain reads EPEVTQTPSHQVTQMGQEVILRCVPISNHLYFYWYRQILGQKVEFLVSFYNNEISEKSEIFDDQFSVERPDGSNFTLKIRSTKLEDSAMYFCASSGNRGGYTFGSGTRLTVV.